This TCR beta chain was sequenced during a study of neoadjuvant nivolumab and ipilimumab in lung cancer. Study-wide results and limits: Compared with tumor-adjacent uninvolved lung, resected tumors showed greater richness and clonality. Resected-tumor TCR richness correlated positively with pretherapy blood richness. TCR clonality did not significantly correlate with pathologic tumor regression.

As for this clone: The antigen is unknown.

CDR1 and CDR2 (germline): SQVTM, ANQGSEA. Trimming cost V 0 bases and J 5 bases, with 9 bases left between them. The CDR3 length is 13 residues. Assay used: immunoSEQ multiplex PCR; TCRdb lists only in-frame clones, some missing. The sample lists 40,000 to 60,000 clones, around 89% seen once, with 3% to 4% in the top ten. This chain connects TRBV29-1 to TRBJ2-3; no definite D call. The sample consisted of blood, taken before neoadjuvant nivolumab, alone or with ipilimumab. The receptor was isolated from an adult with non-small cell lung cancer. Some clones in this sample may be carry-over from other donors' samples. CDR3 residues: CSVEDPMKDTQYF. The CDR3 DNA reads TGCAGCGTTGAAGATCCAATGAAAGATACGCAGTATTTT.